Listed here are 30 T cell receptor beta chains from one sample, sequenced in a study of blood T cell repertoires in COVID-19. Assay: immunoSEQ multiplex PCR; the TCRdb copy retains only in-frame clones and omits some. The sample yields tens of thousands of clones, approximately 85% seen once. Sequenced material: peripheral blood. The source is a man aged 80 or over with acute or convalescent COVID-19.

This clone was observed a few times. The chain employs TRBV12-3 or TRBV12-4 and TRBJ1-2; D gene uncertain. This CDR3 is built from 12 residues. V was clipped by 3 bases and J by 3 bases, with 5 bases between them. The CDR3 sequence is CASSLADYGYTF. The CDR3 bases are TGTGCCAGCAGTTTGGCGGACTATGGCTACACCTTC.

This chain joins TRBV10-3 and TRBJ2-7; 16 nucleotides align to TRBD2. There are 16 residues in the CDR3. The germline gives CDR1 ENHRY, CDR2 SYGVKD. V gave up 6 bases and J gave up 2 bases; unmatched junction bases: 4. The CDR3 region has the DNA TGTGCCATCAGCTCGGGACTAGCGGGGGGGACCTACGAGCAGTACTTC. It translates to CAISSGLAGGTYEQYF.

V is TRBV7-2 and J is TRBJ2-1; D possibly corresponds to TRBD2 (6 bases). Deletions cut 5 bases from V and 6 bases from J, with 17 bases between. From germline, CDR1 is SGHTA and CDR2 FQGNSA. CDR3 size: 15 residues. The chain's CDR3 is CASSLPTSSVNEQFF. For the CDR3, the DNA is TGTGCCAGCAGCCTGCCGACTAGTTCCGTCAATGAGCAGTTCTTC.

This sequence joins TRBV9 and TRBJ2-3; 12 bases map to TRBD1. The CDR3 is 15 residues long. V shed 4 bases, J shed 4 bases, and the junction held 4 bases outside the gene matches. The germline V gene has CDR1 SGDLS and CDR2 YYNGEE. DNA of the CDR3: TGTGCCAGCAGCCCCGGGACAGGGGGCCCAGATACGCAGTATTTT. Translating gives CASSPGTGGPDTQYF.

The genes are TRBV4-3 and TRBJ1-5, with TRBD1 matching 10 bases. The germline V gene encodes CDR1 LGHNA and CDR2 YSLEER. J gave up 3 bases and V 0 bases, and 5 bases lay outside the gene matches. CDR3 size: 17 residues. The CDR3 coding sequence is TGCGCCAGCAGCCAAGATCCGACAGGGGGCGTCAATCAGCCCCAGCATTTT. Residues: CASSQDPTGGVNQPQHF.

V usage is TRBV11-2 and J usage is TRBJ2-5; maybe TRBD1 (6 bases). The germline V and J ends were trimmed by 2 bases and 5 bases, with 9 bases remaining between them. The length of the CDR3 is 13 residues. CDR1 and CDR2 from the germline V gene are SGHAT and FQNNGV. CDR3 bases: TGTGCCAGCAGCTTACACAGGGATGAGACCCAGTACTTC. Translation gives CASSLHRDETQYF.

The CDR3 sequence is CASSFGGGIYNEQFF. The CDR3, as DNA: TGTGCCAGCAGCTTTGGTGGGGGCATCTACAATGAGCAGTTCTTC. The genes are TRBV7-3 and TRBJ2-1; tentative D call: TRBD1 (6 bases). The V end was cut by 3 bases, the J end by 3 bases, with 12 bases between. The CDR3 length is 15 residues. Looked up from germline, CDR1 is SGHTA and CDR2 is FQGTGA. Drawing the rest from reference TRBV7-3 and TRBJ2-1, the complete variable domain is GAGVSQTPSNKVTEKGKYVELRCDPISGHTALYWYRQSLGQGPEFLIYFQGTGAADDSGLPNDRFFAVRPEGSVSTLKIQRTERGDSAVYLCASSFGGGIYNEQFFGPGTRLTVL.

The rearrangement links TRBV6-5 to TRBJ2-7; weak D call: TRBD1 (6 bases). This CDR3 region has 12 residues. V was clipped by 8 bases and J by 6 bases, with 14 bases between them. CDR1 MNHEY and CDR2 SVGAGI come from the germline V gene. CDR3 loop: CASGLRGGEQYF. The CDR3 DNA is TGTGCCAGCGGCCTCAGGGGCGGCGAGCAGTACTTC.

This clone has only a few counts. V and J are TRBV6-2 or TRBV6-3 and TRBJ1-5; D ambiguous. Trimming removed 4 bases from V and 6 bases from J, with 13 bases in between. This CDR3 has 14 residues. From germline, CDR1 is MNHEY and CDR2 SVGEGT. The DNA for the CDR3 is TGTGCCAGCAGTTGGTTGCAGGCTCCTCAGCCCCAGCATTTT. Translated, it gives CASSWLQAPQPQHF.

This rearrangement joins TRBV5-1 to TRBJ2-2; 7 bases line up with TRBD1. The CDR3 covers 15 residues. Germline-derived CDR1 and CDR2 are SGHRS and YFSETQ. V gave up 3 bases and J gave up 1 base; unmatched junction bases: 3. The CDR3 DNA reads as TGCGCCAGCAGCTGGACAGGCGAGAACACCGGGGAGCTGTTTTTT. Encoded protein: CASSWTGENTGELFF.

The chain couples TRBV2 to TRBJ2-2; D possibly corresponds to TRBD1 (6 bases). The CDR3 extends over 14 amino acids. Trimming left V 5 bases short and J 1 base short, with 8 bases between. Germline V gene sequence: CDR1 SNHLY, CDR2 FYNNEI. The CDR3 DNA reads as TGTGCCAGCAGTCTACAGGGGAACACCGGGGAGCTGTTTTTT. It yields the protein CASSLQGNTGELFF.

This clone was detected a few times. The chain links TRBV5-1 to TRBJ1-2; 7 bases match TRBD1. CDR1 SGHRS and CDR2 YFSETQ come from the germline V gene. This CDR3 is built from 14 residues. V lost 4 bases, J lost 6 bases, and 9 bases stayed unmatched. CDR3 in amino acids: CASSHYRGFDGYTF. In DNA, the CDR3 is TGCGCCAGCAGCCATTACAGGGGATTCGATGGCTACACCTTC.

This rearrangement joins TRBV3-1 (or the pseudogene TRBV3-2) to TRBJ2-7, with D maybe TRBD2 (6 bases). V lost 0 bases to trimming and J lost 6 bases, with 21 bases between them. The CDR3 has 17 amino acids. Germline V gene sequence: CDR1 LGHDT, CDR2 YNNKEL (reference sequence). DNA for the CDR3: TGTGCCAGCAGCCAAGAGCGTATGTGGCGGGGTGGAGGCGAGCAGTACTTC. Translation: CASSQERMWRGGGEQYF.

The CDR3: CASSQAARPGAQYF. The CDR3, as DNA: TGTGCCAGCAGCCAAGCGGCGCGGCCCGGGGCCCAGTACTTC. V gene TRBV3-1 (or the pseudogene TRBV3-2) combines with J gene TRBJ2-5; tentatively, D is TRBD2 (5 bases). This CDR3 spans 14 amino acids. The V end lost 1 base, the J end lost 9 bases, and 15 bases lay between the germline ends. CDR1 and CDR2 (germline): LGHDT, YNNKEL (reference sequence).

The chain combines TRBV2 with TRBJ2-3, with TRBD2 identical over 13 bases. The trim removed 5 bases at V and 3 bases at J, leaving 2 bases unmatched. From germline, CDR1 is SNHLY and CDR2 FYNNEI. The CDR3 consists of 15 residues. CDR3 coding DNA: TGTGCCAGCAGTCCACTAGCGGGGGGGACAGATACGCAGTATTTT. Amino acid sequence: CASSPLAGGTDTQYF.

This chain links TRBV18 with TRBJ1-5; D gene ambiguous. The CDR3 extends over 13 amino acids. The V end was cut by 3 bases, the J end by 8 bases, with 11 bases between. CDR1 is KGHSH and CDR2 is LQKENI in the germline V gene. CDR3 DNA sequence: TGTGCCAGCTCACCCGACATGAGTGAGCCCCAGCATTTT. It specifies CASSPDMSEPQHF.

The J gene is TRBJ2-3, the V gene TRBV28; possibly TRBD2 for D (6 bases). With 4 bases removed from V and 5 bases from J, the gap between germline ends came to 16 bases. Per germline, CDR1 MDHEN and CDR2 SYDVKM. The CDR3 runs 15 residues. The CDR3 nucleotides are TGTGCCAGCAGTTCGTGGCAGGGAGGTAAAGATACGCAGTATTTT. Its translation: CASSSWQGGKDTQYF.

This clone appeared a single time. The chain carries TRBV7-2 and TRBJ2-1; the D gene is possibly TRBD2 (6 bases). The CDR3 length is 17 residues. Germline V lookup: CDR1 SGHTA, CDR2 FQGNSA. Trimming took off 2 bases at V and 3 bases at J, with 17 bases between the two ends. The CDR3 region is CASSLRGTLGFYNEQFF. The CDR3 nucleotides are TGTGCCAGCAGCTTACGCGGGACCCTAGGATTCTACAATGAGCAGTTCTTC.

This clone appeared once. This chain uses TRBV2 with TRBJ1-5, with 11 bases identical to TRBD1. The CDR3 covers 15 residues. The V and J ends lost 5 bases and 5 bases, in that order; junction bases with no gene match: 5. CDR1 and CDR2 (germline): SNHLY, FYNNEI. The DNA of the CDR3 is TGTGCCAGCAGTCAGGACAGGGGGCACGATCAGCCCCAGCATTTT. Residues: CASSQDRGHDQPQHF.

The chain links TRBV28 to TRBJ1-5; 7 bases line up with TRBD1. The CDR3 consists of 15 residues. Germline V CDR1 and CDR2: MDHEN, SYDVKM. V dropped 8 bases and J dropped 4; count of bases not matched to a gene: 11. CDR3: CASGIQGGGNQPQHF. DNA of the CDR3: TGTGCCAGCGGCATCCAGGGGGGCGGAAATCAGCCCCAGCATTTT.

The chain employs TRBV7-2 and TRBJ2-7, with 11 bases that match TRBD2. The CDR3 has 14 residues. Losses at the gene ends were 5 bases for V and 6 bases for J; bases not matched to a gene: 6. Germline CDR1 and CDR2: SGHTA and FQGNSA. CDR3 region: CASSRSGRAPEQYF. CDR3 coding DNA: TGTGCCAGCAGCCGTAGCGGGAGGGCCCCCGAGCAGTACTTC.

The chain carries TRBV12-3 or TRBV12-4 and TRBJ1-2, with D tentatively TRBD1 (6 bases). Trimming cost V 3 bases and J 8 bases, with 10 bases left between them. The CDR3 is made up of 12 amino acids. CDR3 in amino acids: CASSLGDNGYTF. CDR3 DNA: TGTGCCAGCAGTTTGGGGGACAACGGCTACACCTTC.

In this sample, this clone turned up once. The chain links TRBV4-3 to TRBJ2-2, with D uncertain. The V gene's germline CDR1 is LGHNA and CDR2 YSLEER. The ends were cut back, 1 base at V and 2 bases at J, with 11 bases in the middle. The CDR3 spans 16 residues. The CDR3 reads CASSQVRFLNTGELFF. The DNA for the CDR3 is TGCGCCAGCAGCCAAGTCCGGTTTTTAAACACCGGGGAGCTGTTTTTT.

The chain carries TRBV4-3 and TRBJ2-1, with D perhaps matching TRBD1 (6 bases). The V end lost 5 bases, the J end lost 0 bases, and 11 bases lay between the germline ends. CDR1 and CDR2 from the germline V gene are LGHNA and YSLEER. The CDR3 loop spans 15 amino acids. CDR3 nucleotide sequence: TGCGCCAGCAGCTTACAGGGAAACTCCTACAATGAGCAGTTCTTC. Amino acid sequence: CASSLQGNSYNEQFF.

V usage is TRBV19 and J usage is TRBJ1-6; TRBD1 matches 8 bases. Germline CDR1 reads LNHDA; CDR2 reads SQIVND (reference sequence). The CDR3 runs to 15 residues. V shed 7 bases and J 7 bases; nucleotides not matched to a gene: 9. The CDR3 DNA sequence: TGTGCCAGTACCACGGACAGGGTAGGAAATTCACCCCTCCACTTT. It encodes CASTTDRVGNSPLHF.

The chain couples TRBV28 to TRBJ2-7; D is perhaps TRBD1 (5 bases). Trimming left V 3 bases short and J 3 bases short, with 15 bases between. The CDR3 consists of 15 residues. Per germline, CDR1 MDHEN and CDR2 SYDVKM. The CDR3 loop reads CASSFIGQSSYEQYF. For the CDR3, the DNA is TGTGCCAGCAGTTTCATAGGACAATCAAGCTACGAGCAGTACTTC.

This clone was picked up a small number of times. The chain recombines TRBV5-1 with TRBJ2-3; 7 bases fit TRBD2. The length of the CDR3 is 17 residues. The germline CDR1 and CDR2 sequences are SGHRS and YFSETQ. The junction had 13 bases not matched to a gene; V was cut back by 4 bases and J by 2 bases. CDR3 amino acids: CASSLPPGTTNTDTQYF. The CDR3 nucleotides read TGCGCCAGCAGCCTACCCCCCGGGACTACCAACACAGATACGCAGTATTTT.

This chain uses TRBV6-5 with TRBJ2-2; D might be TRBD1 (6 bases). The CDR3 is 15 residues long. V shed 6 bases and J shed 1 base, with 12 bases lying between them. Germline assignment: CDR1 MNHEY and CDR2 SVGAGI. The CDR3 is CASSTQGWNTGELFF. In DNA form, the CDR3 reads TGTGCCAGCAGCACACAGGGTTGGAACACCGGGGAGCTGTTTTTT.

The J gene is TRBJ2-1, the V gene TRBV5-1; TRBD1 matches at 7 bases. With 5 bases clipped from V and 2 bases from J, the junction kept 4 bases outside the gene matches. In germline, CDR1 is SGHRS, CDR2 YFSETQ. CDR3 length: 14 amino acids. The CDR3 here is CASSPGQAYNEQFF. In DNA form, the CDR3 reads TGCGCCAGCAGTCCCGGACAGGCCTACAATGAGCAGTTCTTC.

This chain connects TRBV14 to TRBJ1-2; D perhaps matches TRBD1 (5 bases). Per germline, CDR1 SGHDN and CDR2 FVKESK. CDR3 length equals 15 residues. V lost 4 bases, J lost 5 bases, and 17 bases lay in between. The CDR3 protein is CASSLGGGRWYGYTF. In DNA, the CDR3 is TGTGCCAGCAGCCTAGGCGGGGGTAGATGGTATGGCTACACCTTC.